A single sample gave rise to the 23 T cell receptor beta chains below, sequenced in a study of blood T cell repertoires in COVID-19. Libraries were prepared by immunoSEQ multiplex PCR; TCRdb keeps only in-frame clonotypes and omits some of them. The sample yields about 46,000 clones, roughly 88% seen once. The sequencing input was peripheral blood. The receptors were sampled from a human donor in a cohort sampled during active COVID-19. The donor label of this sample is uncertain.

The chain links TRBV19 to TRBJ1-1; D might be TRBD1 (5 bases). The V gene lost 5 bases and the J gene lost 5 bases, with 18 bases spanning the gap. The CDR3 extends over 15 amino acids. In germline, CDR1 is LNHDA, CDR2 SQIVND (reference sequence). In DNA, the CDR3 is TGTGCCAGTAGTTCCAGCGGGGGATATCGGACTGAAGCTTTCTTT. It yields the protein CASSSSGGYRTEAFF.

The genes are TRBV12-3 or TRBV12-4 and TRBJ2-5, with a weak D call TRBD2 (5 bases). The V end was cut by 7 bases, the J end by 6 bases, with 15 bases between. The CDR3 totals 13 residues. CDR3 protein: CASTQDSSQTQYF. The CDR3 coding sequence is TGTGCCAGCACTCAGGACTCCTCCCAGACCCAGTACTTC.

On this clone itself: The sample holds other DNA sequences that translate to the same CDR3. This chain connects TRBV12-1 to TRBJ1-6; the table gives TRBD1 as D, unverified against the DNA. TRBV12-1 is deemed a pseudogene. This CDR3 region has 10 residues. This chain's CDR3 is CASSPPTLHF. CDR3 nucleotides: TGTGCCAGCAGCCCCCCCACCCTCCACTTT.

V usage is TRBV19 and J usage is TRBJ1-5; 9 bases fit TRBD1. J lost 5 bases, V lost 3 bases, and 2 bases had no gene match. There are 14 residues in the CDR3. Looked up from germline, CDR1 is LNHDA and CDR2 is SQIVND (reference sequence). The CDR3 sequence: CASSIGQGYQPQHF. The CDR3 region has the DNA TGTGCCAGTAGTATTGGACAGGGGTATCAGCCCCAGCATTTT.

The gene calls are TRBV11-2 and TRBJ1-2; possibly TRBD1 for D (5 bases). The CDR3 runs 13 residues. Germline loops: CDR1 SGHAT, CDR2 FQNNGV. The V gene lost 5 bases and the J gene lost 7 bases, with 14 bases spanning the gap. The CDR3 sequence: CASSPATTAGYTF. CDR3 sequence (DNA): TGTGCCAGCAGCCCAGCCACGACAGCTGGCTACACCTTC.

Here the CDR3 DNA reads TGTGCCAGCAGCTTAGCACAGGGCTCGGCAGATACGCAGTATTTT. It encodes CASSLAQGSADTQYF. The chain is built from TRBV7-9 and TRBJ2-3; D possibly corresponds to TRBD1 (6 bases). The germline V gene encodes CDR1 SEHNR and CDR2 FQNEAQ (reference sequence). With 0 bases removed from V and 4 bases from J, the gap between germline ends came to 11 bases. The CDR3 is 15 residues long.

This sequence joins TRBV4-3 and TRBJ1-1, with D perhaps matching TRBD1 (6 bases). With 0 bases removed from V and 1 base from J, the gap between germline ends came to 9 bases. This CDR3 has 15 amino acids. CDR1 is LGHNA and CDR2 is YSLEER in the germline V gene. The CDR3 region is CASSQDGRGNTEAFF. As DNA, the CDR3 is TGCGCCAGCAGCCAAGATGGCAGGGGGAACACTGAAGCTTTCTTT.

This clone turned up a few times. V is TRBV11-2 and J is TRBJ2-1; 11 bases line up with TRBD1. This CDR3 comprises 14 residues. The V gene's germline CDR1 is SGHAT and CDR2 FQNNGV. V shed 5 bases, J shed 7 bases, and the junction held 4 bases outside the gene matches. CDR3 in DNA: TGTGCCAGCAGCGACCGGGACAGGGGGAATGAGCAGTTCTTC. This gives the protein CASSDRDRGNEQFF. Using reference TRBV11-2 and TRBJ2-1 for the parts outside the CDR3, the full variable domain is EAGVAQSPRYKIIEKRQSVAFWCNPISGHATLYWYQQILGQGPKLLIQFQNNGVVDDSQLPKDRFSAERLKGVDSTLKIQPAKLEDSAVYLCASSDRDRGNEQFFGPGTRLTVL.

This clone turned up a few times. This chain joins TRBV19 and TRBJ1-6; possible D gene TRBD1, 6 bases. Germline CDR1 and CDR2: LNHDA and SQIVND (reference sequence). Between the trimmed V and J ends, which lost 6 bases and 7 bases, there was a span of 13 bases. The CDR3 runs 14 residues. CDR3 bases: TGTGCCAGTAGAGATGGGGGCGGAAATTCACCCCTCCACTTT. Protein: CASRDGGGNSPLHF.

The V gene is TRBV9, the J gene TRBJ1-2; D not certain. The V end was cut by 3 bases, the J end by 6 bases, with 12 bases between. Germline CDR1 and CDR2: SGDLS and YYNGEE. This CDR3 region has 13 residues. The CDR3 protein is CASSAEGAHGYTF. The CDR3 nucleotides read TGTGCCAGCAGCGCGGAGGGAGCACATGGCTACACCTTC.

V gene TRBV18 combines with J gene TRBJ2-2; no firm D call. The length of the CDR3 is 15 residues. V gave up 1 base and J gave up 0 bases, with 6 bases separating them. Germline lookup yields CDR1 KGHSH and CDR2 LQKENI. CDR3 loop: CASSPRPSNTGELFF. CDR3 DNA sequence: TGTGCCAGCTCACCACGGCCTTCGAACACCGGGGAGCTGTTTTTT.

The V gene is TRBV19, the J gene TRBJ2-7, with TRBD2 matching over 12 bases. V lost 6 bases and J lost 2; bases outside the gene matches: 5. The CDR3 runs 15 residues. Germline CDR1 and CDR2: LNHDA and SQIVND (reference sequence). CDR3 region: CASRLSSGGAYEQYF. The CDR3 DNA reads as TGTGCCAGTAGACTGTCTAGCGGGGGGGCCTACGAGCAGTACTTC.

Turning to this clone: A read error may produce the germline difference seen at one junction end. V and J are TRBV27 and TRBJ2-7, with a possible D match to TRBD2 (6 bases). This CDR3 contains 13 residues. Germline V gives CDR1 MNHEY, CDR2 SMNVEV (reference sequence). CDR3 sequence reads: CASSPGLLYERYF. Here the CDR3 DNA reads TGTGCCAGCAGCCCGGGACTTTTATACGAGCGGTACTTC.

This chain connects TRBV3-1 (or the pseudogene TRBV3-2) to TRBJ1-1; D is ambiguous. The germline gives CDR1 LGHDT, CDR2 YNNKEL (reference sequence). Trimming removed 1 base from V and 1 base from J, with 10 bases in between. CDR3 length: 15 amino acids. The chain's CDR3 is CASSQGRSGNTEAFF. The CDR3 DNA reads as TGTGCCAGCAGCCAAGGCCGAAGCGGGAACACTGAAGCTTTCTTT.

CDR3 nucleotide sequence: TGTGCCAGCAGCGGGACTAGCGGGGGTCGAACCTACGAGCAGTACTTC. It yields the protein CASSGTSGGRTYEQYF. The chain links TRBV2 to TRBJ2-7; TRBD2 matches at 14 bases. CDR1 and CDR2 from the germline V gene are SNHLY and FYNNEI. The trim removed 6 bases at V and 2 bases at J, leaving 6 bases unmatched. The CDR3 spans 16 residues.

The chain has TRBV2 and TRBJ2-5; the match to TRBD1 covers 10 bases. Germline CDR1 reads SNHLY; CDR2 reads FYNNEI. The CDR3 totals 14 residues. Unmatched junction bases numbered 6, after V lost 6 bases and J lost 5 bases. CDR3 nucleotide sequence: TGTGCCAGCAGGGGACAGGGGCCTAGGGAGACCCAGTACTTC. Its protein is CASRGQGPRETQYF. The variable domain in full, completed from reference TRBV2 and TRBJ2-5, reads EPEVTQTPSHQVTQMGQEVILRCVPISNHLYFYWYRQILGQKVEFLVSFYNNEISEKSEIFDDQFSVERPDGSNFTLKIRSTKLEDSAMYFCASRGQGPRETQYFGPGTRLLVL.

V and J are TRBV28 and TRBJ2-7, with D perhaps TRBD2 (7 bases). Germline-derived CDR1 and CDR2 are MDHEN and SYDVKM. V lost 7 bases and J 6 bases, leaving 19 bases between the germline ends. The CDR3 runs to 14 residues. CDR3 protein: CASTQGGDSLEQYF. CDR3 DNA sequence: TGTGCCAGCACCCAAGGGGGGGATTCACTCGAGCAGTACTTC.

The chain carries TRBV5-6 and TRBJ1-5; D gene uncertain. Germline loops: CDR1 SGHDT, CDR2 YYEEEE. V was trimmed by 3 bases and J by 5 bases, leaving 12 bases between them. The CDR3 sequence is 14 residues long. The CDR3 bases are TGTGCCAGCAGCTCATCGAGGGCAGATCAGCCCCAGCATTTT. It translates to CASSSSRADQPQHF.

This clone appeared once. The chain has TRBV10-3 and TRBJ2-7; D uncertain. Between the trimmed V and J ends, which lost 5 bases and 3 bases, there was a span of 5 bases. The CDR3 runs 11 residues. The germline CDR1 and CDR2 sequences are ENHRY and SYGVKD. The CDR3 loop reads CAISPGYEQYF. The CDR3 bases are TGTGCCATCAGTCCGGGCTACGAGCAGTACTTC.

The V call is TRBV2, the J call TRBJ1-6, with 7 bases aligning to TRBD1. The CDR3 spans 15 residues. The J segment lost 0 bases and the V segment lost 9 bases, leaving 5 bases of the junction unmatched. Germline CDR1 and CDR2: SNHLY and FYNNEI. In nucleotides, the CDR3 is TGTGCCAGTAAGGACAGGAGCTCCTATAATTCACCCCTCCACTTT. It yields the protein CASKDRSSYNSPLHF.

This rearrangement joins TRBV2 to TRBJ2-3; 8 bases line up with TRBD2. The germline V gene has CDR1 SNHLY and CDR2 FYNNEI. The CDR3 consists of 17 residues. V shed 5 bases, J shed 0 bases, and the junction held 10 bases outside the gene matches. CDR3 nucleotides: TGTGCCAGCAGTTTCTATTTAGCGGGGTCTAGCACAGATACGCAGTATTTT. Protein product: CASSFYLAGSSTDTQYF.

This rearrangement joins TRBV2 to TRBJ2-7; 7 nucleotides align to TRBD2. The CDR3 runs to 12 residues. Looked up from germline, CDR1 is SNHLY and CDR2 is FYNNEI. The junction had 5 bases not matched to a gene; V was cut back by 7 bases and J by 5 bases. The CDR3 region is CASKLGGDEQYF. CDR3 sequence (DNA): TGTGCCAGCAAGCTTGGGGGGGACGAGCAGTACTTC.

The chain has TRBV5-6 and TRBJ1-2, with D perhaps TRBD1 (5 bases). The V and J ends lost 4 bases and 4 bases respectively, with 17 bases between them. This CDR3 is built from 15 residues. Germline V gene sequence: CDR1 SGHDT, CDR2 YYEEEE. The CDR3 nucleotides are TGTGCCAGCAGCGGCGGGACCGTGGGTGCCTATGGCTACACCTTC. This gives the protein CASSGGTVGAYGYTF.